This T cell receptor beta chain was identified in a study of blood T cell repertoires in COVID-19. Study context: The study drew acute and convalescent COVID-19 samples from the United States, Italy and Spain. Sample material is recorded as cDNA or gDNA derived from T cells, B-cell-depleted T cells, or PBMCs.

J gave up 8 bases and V 3 bases, and 9 bases lay outside the gene matches. This CDR3 has 15 residues. The germline CDR1 and CDR2 sequences are KGHSH and LQKENI. Measured with immunoSEQ multiplex PCR; TCRdb has only the in-frame clones, and not every one. There are about 140,000 clones in the sample; 60% to 80% occur only once, and 2.5% to 3% lies in the top ten. The sequence was collected from a woman aged 45-59 years who had recovered from COVID-19. The V gene is TRBV18, the J gene TRBJ1-4; 7 nucleotides match TRBD1. The specimen sequenced was PBMCs or T cells enriched from blood (not recorded which). The DNA for the CDR3 is TGTGCCAGCTCACCTCCACAGGGGTCTCGGGAAAAACTGTTTTTT. Protein: CASSPPQGSREKLFF.